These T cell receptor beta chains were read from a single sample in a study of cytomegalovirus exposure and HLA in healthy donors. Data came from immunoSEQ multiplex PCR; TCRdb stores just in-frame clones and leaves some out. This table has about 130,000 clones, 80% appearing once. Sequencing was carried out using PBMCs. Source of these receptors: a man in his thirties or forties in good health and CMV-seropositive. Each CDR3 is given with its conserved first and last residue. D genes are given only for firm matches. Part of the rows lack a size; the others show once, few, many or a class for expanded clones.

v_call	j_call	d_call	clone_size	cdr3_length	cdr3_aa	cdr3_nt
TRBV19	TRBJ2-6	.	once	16	CASSIFGAGAANVLTF	TGTGCCAGTAGTATTTTCGGGGCAGGGGCGGCCAACGTCCTGACTTTC
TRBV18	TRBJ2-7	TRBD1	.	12	CASSIDRVEQYF	TGTGCCAGCTCAATCGACAGGGTCGAGCAGTACTTC
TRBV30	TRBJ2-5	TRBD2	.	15	CAWSSGLAGMETQYF	TGTGCCTGGAGTAGCGGACTAGCGGGGATGGAGACCCAGTACTTC
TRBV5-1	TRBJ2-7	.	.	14	CASSLEAGRYEQYF	TGCGCCAGCAGCTTGGAGGCAGGGAGGTACGAGCAGTACTTC
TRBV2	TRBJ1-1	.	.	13	CASSEGSLSSAFF	TGTGCCAGCAGTGAAGGTTCCCTATCGTCGGCTTTCTTT
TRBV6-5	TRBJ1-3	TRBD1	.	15	CASSYGQGAGNTIYF	TGTGCCAGCAGTTACGGGCAGGGGGCTGGAAACACCATATATTTT
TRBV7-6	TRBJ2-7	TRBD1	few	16	CASSLDQDRGLYEQYF	TGTGCCAGCAGCTTAGACCAAGACAGGGGGCTATACGAGCAGTACTTC
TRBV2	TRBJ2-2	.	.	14	CATRKGGNTGELFF	TGTGCCACCCGAAAGGGAGGGAACACCGGGGAGCTGTTTTTT
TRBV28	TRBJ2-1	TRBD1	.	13	CASRETGGHEQFF	TGTGCCAGCAGAGAAACAGGGGGGCATGAGCAGTTCTTC
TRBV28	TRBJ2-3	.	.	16	CASSSSKGGAGDTQYF	TGTGCCAGCAGCTCCTCGAAGGGGGGGGCCGGAGATACGCAGTATTTT
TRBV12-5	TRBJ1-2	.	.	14	CASGSSSGTKGNTF	TGTGCTAGTGGTTCCTCTTCCGGGACAAAGGGAAACACCTTC
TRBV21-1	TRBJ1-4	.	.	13	CASSVGRHEKLFF	TGTGCCAGCAGCGTTGGGCGACATGAAAAACTGTTTTTT
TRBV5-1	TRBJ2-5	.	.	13	CASGGQREETQYF	TGCGCCAGCGGGGGACAAAGAGAAGAGACCCAGTACTTC
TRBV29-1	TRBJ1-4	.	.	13	CSALGAPNEKLFF	TGCAGCGCCTTAGGGGCACCAAATGAAAAACTGTTTTTT